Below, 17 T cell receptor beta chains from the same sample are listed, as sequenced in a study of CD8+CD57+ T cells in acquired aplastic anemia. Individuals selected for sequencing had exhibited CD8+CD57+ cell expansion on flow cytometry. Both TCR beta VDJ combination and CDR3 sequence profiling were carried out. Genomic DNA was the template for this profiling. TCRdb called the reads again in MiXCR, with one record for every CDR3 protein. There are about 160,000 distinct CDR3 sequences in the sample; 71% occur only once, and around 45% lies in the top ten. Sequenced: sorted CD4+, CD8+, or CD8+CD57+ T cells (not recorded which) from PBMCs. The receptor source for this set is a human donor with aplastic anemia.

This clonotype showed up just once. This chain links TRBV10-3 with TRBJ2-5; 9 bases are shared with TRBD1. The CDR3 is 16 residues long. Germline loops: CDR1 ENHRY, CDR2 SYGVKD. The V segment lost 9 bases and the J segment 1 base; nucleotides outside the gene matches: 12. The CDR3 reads CAIAAGTGNLQETQYF. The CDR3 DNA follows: TGTGCCATAGCTGCCGGGACAGGGAACCTCCAAGAGACCCAGTACTTC.

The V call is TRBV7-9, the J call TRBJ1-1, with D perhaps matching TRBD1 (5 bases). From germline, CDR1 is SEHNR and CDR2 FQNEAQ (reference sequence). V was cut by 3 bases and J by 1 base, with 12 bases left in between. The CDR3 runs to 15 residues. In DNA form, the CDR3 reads TGTGCCAGCAGCTTCGTGACAGACCCGAACACTGAAGCTTTCTTT. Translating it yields CASSFVTDPNTEAFF.

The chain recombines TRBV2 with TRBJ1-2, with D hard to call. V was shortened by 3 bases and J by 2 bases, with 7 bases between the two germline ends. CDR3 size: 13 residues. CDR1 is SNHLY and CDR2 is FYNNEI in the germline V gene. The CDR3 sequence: CASSDEGNYGYTF. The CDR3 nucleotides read TGTGCCAGCAGTGACGAAGGGAACTATGGCTACACCTTC.

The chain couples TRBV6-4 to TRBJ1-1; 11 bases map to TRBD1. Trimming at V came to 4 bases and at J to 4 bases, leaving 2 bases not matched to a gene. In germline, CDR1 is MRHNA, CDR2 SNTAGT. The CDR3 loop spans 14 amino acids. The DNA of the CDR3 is TGTGCCAGCAGTGCCGGGACAGGGGGCACTGAAGCTTTCTTT. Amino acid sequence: CASSAGTGGTEAFF.

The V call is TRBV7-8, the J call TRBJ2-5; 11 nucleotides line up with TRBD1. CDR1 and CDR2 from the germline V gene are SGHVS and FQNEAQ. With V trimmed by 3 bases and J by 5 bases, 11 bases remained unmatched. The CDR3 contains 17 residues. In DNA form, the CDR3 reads TGTGCCAGCAGCTTTGTAGAAGGACAGGGGGCTTGGGAGACCCAGTACTTC. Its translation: CASSFVEGQGAWETQYF.

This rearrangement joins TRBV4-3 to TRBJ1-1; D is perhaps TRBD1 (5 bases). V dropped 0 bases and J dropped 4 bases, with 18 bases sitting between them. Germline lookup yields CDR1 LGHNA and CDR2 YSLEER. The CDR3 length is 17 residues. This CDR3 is CASSQDRPQGSRTEAFF. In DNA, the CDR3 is TGCGCCAGCAGCCAAGATCGACCCCAGGGCTCACGCACTGAAGCTTTCTTT.

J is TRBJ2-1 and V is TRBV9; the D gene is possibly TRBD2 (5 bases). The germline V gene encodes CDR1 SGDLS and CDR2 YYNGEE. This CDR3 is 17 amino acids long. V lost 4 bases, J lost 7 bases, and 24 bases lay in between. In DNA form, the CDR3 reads TGTGCCAGCAGCTTCCAAGGGAGTAGCGCGAACGGGAATGAGCAGTTCTTC. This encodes CASSFQGSSANGNEQFF.

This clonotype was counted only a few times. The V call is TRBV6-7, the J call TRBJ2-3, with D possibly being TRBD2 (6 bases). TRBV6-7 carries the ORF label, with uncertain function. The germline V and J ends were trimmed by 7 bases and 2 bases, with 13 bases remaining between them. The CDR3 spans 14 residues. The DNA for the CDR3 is TGTGCCAGCACGGACTACCCCTACACAGATACGCAGTATTTT. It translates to CASTDYPYTDTQYF.

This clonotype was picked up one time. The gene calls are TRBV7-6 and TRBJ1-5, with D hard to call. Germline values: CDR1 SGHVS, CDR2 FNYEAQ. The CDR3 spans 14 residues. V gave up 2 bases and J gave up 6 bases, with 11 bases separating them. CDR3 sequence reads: CASSLLPGSQPQHF. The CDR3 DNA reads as TGTGCCAGCAGCTTACTACCGGGGTCTCAGCCCCAGCATTTT.

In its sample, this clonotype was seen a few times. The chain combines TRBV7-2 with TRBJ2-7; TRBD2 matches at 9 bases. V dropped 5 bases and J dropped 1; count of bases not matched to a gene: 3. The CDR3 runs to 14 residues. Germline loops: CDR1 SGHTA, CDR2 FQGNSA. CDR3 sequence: CASSRGLASYEQYF. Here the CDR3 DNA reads TGTGCCAGCAGCAGGGGACTAGCTTCCTACGAGCAGTACTTC.

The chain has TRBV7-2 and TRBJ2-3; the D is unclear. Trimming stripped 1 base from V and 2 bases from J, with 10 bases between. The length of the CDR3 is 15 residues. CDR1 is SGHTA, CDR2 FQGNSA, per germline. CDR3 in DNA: TGTGCCAGCAGCTTAGAGGCAGCGTACACAGATACGCAGTATTTT. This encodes CASSLEAAYTDTQYF.

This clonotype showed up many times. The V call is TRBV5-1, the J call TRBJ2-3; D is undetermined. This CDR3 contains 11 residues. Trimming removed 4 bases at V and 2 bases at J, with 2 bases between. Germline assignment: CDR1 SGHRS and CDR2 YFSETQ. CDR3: CASSLTDTQYF. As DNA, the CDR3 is TGCGCCAGCAGCCTCACAGATACGCAGTATTTT.

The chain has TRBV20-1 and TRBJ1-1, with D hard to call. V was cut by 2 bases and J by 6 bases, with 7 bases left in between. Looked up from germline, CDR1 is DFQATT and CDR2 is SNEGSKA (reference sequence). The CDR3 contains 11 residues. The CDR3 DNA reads TGCAGTGCTAGATTTAACGCTGAAGCTTTCTTT. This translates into CSARFNAEAFF.

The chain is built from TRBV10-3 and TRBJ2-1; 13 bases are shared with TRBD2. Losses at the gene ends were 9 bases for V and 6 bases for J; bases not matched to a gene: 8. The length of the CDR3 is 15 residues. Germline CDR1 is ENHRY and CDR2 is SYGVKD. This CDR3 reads CAMGTSGERGNEQFF. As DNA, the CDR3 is TGTGCCATGGGGACTAGCGGGGAGCGGGGCAATGAGCAGTTCTTC.

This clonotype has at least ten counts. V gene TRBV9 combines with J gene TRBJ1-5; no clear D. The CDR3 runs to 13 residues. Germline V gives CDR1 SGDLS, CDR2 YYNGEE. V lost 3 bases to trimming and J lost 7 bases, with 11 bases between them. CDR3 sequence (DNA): TGTGCCAGCAGCGGTCTGGACGGGCAGCCCCAGCATTTT. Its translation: CASSGLDGQPQHF.

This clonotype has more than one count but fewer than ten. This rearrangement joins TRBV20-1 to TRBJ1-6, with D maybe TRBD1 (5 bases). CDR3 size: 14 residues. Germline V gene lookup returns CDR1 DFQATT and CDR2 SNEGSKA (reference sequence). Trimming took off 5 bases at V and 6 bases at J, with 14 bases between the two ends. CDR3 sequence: CSARLGEINSPLHF. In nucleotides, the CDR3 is TGCAGTGCTCGCCTGGGGGAGATTAATTCACCCCTCCACTTT.

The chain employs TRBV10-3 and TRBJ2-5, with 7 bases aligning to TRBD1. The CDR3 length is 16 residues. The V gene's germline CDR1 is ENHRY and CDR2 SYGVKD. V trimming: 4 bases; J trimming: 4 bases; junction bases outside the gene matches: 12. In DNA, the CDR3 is TGTGCCATCAGTGGGCCCCCAAGACAGGGCATAGAGACCCAGTACTTC. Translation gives CAISGPPRQGIETQYF.